This TCR beta chain was captured in a study of cytomegalovirus exposure and HLA in healthy donors. Data came from immunoSEQ multiplex PCR; TCRdb stores just in-frame clones and leaves some out. There are about 66,000 clones in the sample; nearly 98% occur only once, and about 1.6% lies in the top ten. The CDR3 is made up of 15 amino acids. The V and J ends lost 5 bases and 5 bases, in that order; junction bases with no gene match: 6. The germline CDR1 and CDR2 sequences are SEHNR and FQNEAQ (reference sequence). The sequence was collected from a woman between 18 and 30 years old in good health and CMV-seropositive. What was sequenced was PBMCs. The J gene is TRBJ1-4, the V gene TRBV7-9; 9 bases line up with TRBD1. The CDR3 reads CASSPRTGANEKLFF. CDR3 in DNA: TGTGCCAGCAGCCCCAGGACAGGGGCAAATGAAAAACTGTTTTTT.